The 17 T cell receptor beta chains below were found in one sample sequenced in a study of CD8+CD57+ T cells in acquired aplastic anemia. Whoever was chosen for sequencing had shown CD8+CD57+ cell expansion by flow cytometry. The template for TCR beta VDJ and CDR3 sequence profiling was genomic DNA. TCRdb reanalysed the reads using MiXCR and keeps one entry per CDR3 protein. The repertoire holds fewer than 200,000 distinct CDR3 sequences, with under 55% as singletons. The sequenced sample was sorted CD4+, CD8+, or CD8+CD57+ T cells (not recorded which) from PBMCs. These TCRs come from a human donor with aplastic anemia.

The chain couples TRBV25-1 to TRBJ1-2; TRBD1 might be the D (6 bases). CDR3 length equals 15 residues. The germline CDR1 and CDR2 sequences are MGHDK and SYGVNS. The V end lost 3 bases, the J end lost 4 bases, and 15 bases lay between the germline ends. CDR3 in amino acids: CASSDPTGTVYGYTF. In DNA form, the CDR3 reads TGTGCCAGCAGTGACCCTACAGGGACGGTCTATGGCTACACCTTC.

About this clonotype: This clone may be a read error of a much larger clone one base away. The chain's CDR3 is CAGSGGREKQFF. CDR3 coding DNA: TGTGCCGGCAGTGGAGGCCGGGAAAAGCAGTTCTTC. V and J are TRBV6-1 and TRBJ2-1; D may be TRBD2 (5 bases). The CDR3 spans 12 residues. Looked up from germline, CDR1 is MNHNS and CDR2 is SASEGT.

In this sample, this clonotype turned up many times. The chain links TRBV25-1 to TRBJ2-5, with D maybe TRBD2 (6 bases). This CDR3 has 15 residues. CDR1 MGHDK and CDR2 SYGVNS come from the germline V gene. V shed 5 bases and J shed 4 bases, with 17 bases lying between them. The CDR3: CASSLLGGAGETQYF. The CDR3 nucleotides read TGTGCCAGCAGTCTTTTGGGGGGAGCGGGAGAGACCCAGTACTTC.

CDR3 sequence (DNA): TGTGCCATCAGTGACCCCCAAGGACTAGGTGCAGATACGCAGTATTTT. Translated: CAISDPQGLGADTQYF. The V and J genes are TRBV10-3 and TRBJ2-3; TRBD2 matches 7 bases. Looked up from germline, CDR1 is ENHRY and CDR2 is SYGVKD. The CDR3 length is 16 residues. V lost 3 bases and J lost 4; bases outside the gene matches: 10.

This clonotype was seen many times. This chain joins TRBV6-6 and TRBJ1-1; D gene ambiguous. Germline CDR1 MNHNY, CDR2 SVGAGI (reference sequence). CDR3 length: 13 amino acids. Trimming stripped 4 bases from V and 0 bases from J, with 6 bases between. Here the CDR3 reads CASSSQVNTEAFF. The CDR3 DNA follows: TGTGCCAGCAGTTCGCAGGTGAACACTGAAGCTTTCTTT.

This chain joins TRBV10-3 and TRBJ2-7; the match to TRBD2 covers 10 bases. CDR1 is ENHRY and CDR2 is SYGVKD in the germline V gene. The CDR3 has 17 amino acids. Unmatched junction bases numbered 11, after V lost 2 bases and J lost 4 bases. The CDR3 nucleotides are TGTGCCATCAGTGAGCCCGGACTAGCGGATAATACTTACGAGCAGTACTTC. This encodes CAISEPGLADNTYEQYF.

This clonotype was detected many times. This chain joins TRBV19 and TRBJ2-7, with D unresolved. This CDR3 is 13 amino acids long. CDR1 and CDR2 from the germline V gene are LNHDA and SQIVND (reference sequence). Trimming left V 4 bases short and J 3 bases short, with 10 bases between. The CDR3 sequence: CASSNGPIYEQYF. In nucleotides, the CDR3 is TGTGCCAGTAGTAACGGGCCTATCTACGAGCAGTACTTC.

The table lists this clonotype with many counts. This chain links TRBV10-3 with TRBJ2-5, with 11 nucleotides matching TRBD2. Germline V gives CDR1 ENHRY, CDR2 SYGVKD. V dropped 4 bases and J dropped 2; count of bases not matched to a gene: 3. The CDR3 spans 15 residues. The CDR3 sequence: CAISVSGGEQETQYF. CDR3 nucleotide sequence: TGTGCCATCAGTGTTAGCGGGGGGGAACAAGAGACCCAGTACTTC.

In its sample, this clonotype was seen a few times. The rearrangement joins TRBV3-1 to TRBJ2-2, with D possibly being TRBD2 (6 bases). The V end lost 0 bases, the J end lost 5 bases, and 10 bases lay between the germline ends. Germline CDR1 and CDR2: LGHDT and YNNKEL (reference sequence). CDR3 length: 15 amino acids. The DNA for the CDR3 is TGTGCCAGCAGCCAAGAAGGAGGGGTGACCGGGGAGCTGTTTTTT. This sequence encodes CASSQEGGVTGELFF.

V gene TRBV7-3 combines with J gene TRBJ2-3, with D possibly TRBD1 on 6 matching bases. V shed 7 bases and J shed 3 bases, with 17 bases lying between them. Germline CDR1 and CDR2: SGHTA and FQGTGA. This CDR3 has 15 residues. CDR3 residues: CASTWGTGKTDTQYF. In DNA, the CDR3 is TGTGCCAGCACCTGGGGTACAGGGAAGACAGATACGCAGTATTTT. Complete variable domain (other parts from reference TRBV7-3 and TRBJ2-3): GAGVSQTPSNKVTEKGKYVELRCDPISGHTALYWYRQSLGQGPEFLIYFQGTGAADDSGLPNDRFFAVRPEGSVSTLKIQRTERGDSAVYLCASTWGTGKTDTQYFGPGTRLTVL.

The gene calls are TRBV20-1 and TRBJ1-1; D might be TRBD1 (5 bases). V gave up 5 bases and J gave up 1 base, with 14 bases separating them. Germline CDR1 is DFQATT and CDR2 is SNEGSKA (reference sequence). The CDR3 extends over 14 amino acids. This CDR3 is CSAGRRGENTEAFF. The CDR3 DNA reads as TGCAGTGCTGGCCGACGGGGCGAGAACACTGAAGCTTTCTTT.

A note on this clonotype: Since no conserved phenylalanine or tryptophan closes the CDR3, a read error is the likely cause. V gene TRBV7-2 combines with J gene TRBJ1-1; D call uncertain. Trimming cost V 1 base and J 5 bases, with 5 bases left between them. CDR1 and CDR2 (germline): SGHTA, FQGNSA. CDR3 length: 12 residues. The CDR3 DNA is TGTGCCAGCAGCTTAGGCAGGACTGAAGCTTTCTCT. Its translation: CASSLGRTEAFS.

This clonotype was detected many times. The chain uses TRBV5-1 and TRBJ2-3; 7 bases are a match to TRBD2. The CDR3 loop spans 15 amino acids. The trim removed 2 bases at V and 4 bases at J, leaving 7 bases unmatched. Germline loops: CDR1 SGHRS, CDR2 YFSETQ. In DNA form, the CDR3 reads TGCGCCAGCAGCTTAGGGAGCGGGGTGGCAGATACGCAGTATTTT. Translating gives CASSLGSGVADTQYF.

In its sample, this clonotype was seen many times. The rearrangement links TRBV5-6 to TRBJ2-7, with no clear D. CDR3 size: 12 residues. The germline CDR1 and CDR2 sequences are SGHDT and YYEEEE. V was cut by 0 bases and J by 3 bases, with 4 bases left in between. The CDR3 DNA sequence: TGTGCCAGCAGCTTGGATGACTACGAGCAGTACTTC. It encodes CASSLDDYEQYF.

This clonotype has a handful of counts. The chain couples TRBV6-1 to TRBJ2-1; D perhaps matches TRBD2 (6 bases). The CDR3 runs to 16 residues. V was trimmed by 5 bases and J by 2 bases, leaving 16 bases between them. Germline assignment: CDR1 MNHNS and CDR2 SASEGT. The CDR3 sequence: CASSNPGTPPYNEQFF. CDR3 nucleotide sequence: TGTGCCAGCAGTAATCCCGGGACTCCGCCCTACAATGAGCAGTTCTTC.

The rearrangement joins TRBV13 to TRBJ1-2; D not resolved. Germline CDR1 PRHDT, CDR2 FYEKMQ (reference sequence). Trimming left V 0 bases short and J 2 bases short, with 7 bases between. The CDR3 length is 14 residues. This CDR3 reads CASSLGSVNYGYTF. In DNA form, the CDR3 reads TGTGCCAGCAGCTTAGGCTCAGTGAACTATGGCTACACCTTC.

V gene TRBV7-2 combines with J gene TRBJ2-7, with 9 bases aligning to TRBD1. The germline gives CDR1 SGHTA, CDR2 FQGNSA. The CDR3 has 17 residues. J was trimmed by 5 bases and V by 3 bases; bases with no gene match: 14. This CDR3 reads CASSFPLRDRVLHEQYF. CDR3 in DNA: TGTGCCAGCAGCTTTCCCCTAAGGGACAGGGTTCTTCACGAGCAGTACTTC.